A single sample gave rise to the 4 T cell receptor beta chains below, sequenced in a study of blood T cell repertoires in COVID-19. Using immunoSEQ multiplex PCR, the repertoire was profiled, and TCRdb retains in-frame clones only, with some absent. Of about 380,000 clones in the sample, 88% are singletons; the top ten hold 1.2%. The sample taken for sequencing was PBMCs or T cells enriched from blood (not recorded which). These receptors all come from a woman under 30 who had recovered from COVID-19.

The chain carries TRBV2 and TRBJ1-1; D gene ambiguous. Germline CDR1 is SNHLY and CDR2 is FYNNEI. CDR3 length: 13 residues. V lost 4 bases to trimming and J lost 1 base, with 7 bases between them. This CDR3 reads CASSGLPNTEAFF. CDR3 bases: TGTGCCAGCAGTGGACTCCCGAACACTGAAGCTTTCTTT.

The chain combines TRBV9 with TRBJ2-1, with 12 bases that match TRBD2. Germline V gives CDR1 SGDLS, CDR2 YYNGEE. V lost 4 bases to trimming and J lost 8 bases; unmatched junction nucleotides: 7. The CDR3 contains 15 residues. The chain's CDR3 is CASSPSSGGEYEQFF. Written as DNA, the CDR3 is TGTGCCAGCAGCCCTTCTAGCGGGGGGGAATATGAGCAGTTCTTC.

The gene calls are TRBV21-1 and TRBJ1-5; whether TRBD1, the table's D call, matches the DNA was not checked. TRBV21-1 is designated a pseudogene. This CDR3 has 17 amino acids. The CDR3 sequence is CASSFCGDRVGNQPQHF. CDR3 nucleotides: TGTGCCAGCAGCTTCTGTGGGGACAGGGTGGGCAATCAGCCCCAGCATTTT.

This clone was recorded a few times. This chain connects TRBV4-3 to TRBJ1-2; no definite D call. Deletions cut 4 bases from V and 4 bases from J, with 16 bases between. Germline V gene sequence: CDR1 LGHNA, CDR2 YSLEER. The CDR3 is made up of 15 amino acids. Here the CDR3 DNA reads TGCGCCAGCAGCCCTACATCCGGAGGGCGCTATGGCTACACCTTC. Amino acids: CASSPTSGGRYGYTF.